Presented here are 25 T cell receptor beta chains from one specimen sequenced in a study of OX40 agonist ivuxolimab in advanced cancers. Some clones are missing from TCRdb's copy, which holds only in-frame ones; the method was immunoSEQ multiplex PCR. The repertoire consists of about 98,000 clones, with 85% to 95% occurring once and the leading ten covering around 0.28%. This specimen consisted of CD4+ or CD8+ T cells sorted from blood, obtained in a trial of the OX40 agonist ivuxolimab. The receptors shown here come from an adult with an advanced solid tumor such as melanoma, head and neck, liver or kidney cancer.

V gene TRBV4-2 combines with J gene TRBJ1-5, with 7 nucleotides matching TRBD1. The CDR3 covers 14 residues. Trimming removed 4 bases from V and 5 bases from J; junction bases left unmatched: 5. Germline lookup yields CDR1 LGHNA and CDR2 YNFKEQ. The CDR3 DNA sequence: TGTGCCAGCAGCCTCAGGGGGGCGGATCAGCCCCAGCATTTT. Its protein is CASSLRGADQPQHF.

The DNA for the CDR3 is TGTGCCATCAGGACAGGGCGAGCTAACTATGGCTACACCTTC. Its protein is CAIRTGRANYGYTF. The chain combines TRBV10-3 with TRBJ1-2; 7 nucleotides line up with TRBD1. Unmatched junction bases numbered 4, after V lost 6 bases and J lost 0 bases. CDR1 and CDR2 from the germline V gene are ENHRY and SYGVKD. CDR3 length: 14 residues.

The V and J genes are TRBV4-3 and TRBJ1-5; D gene uncertain. The V gene's germline CDR1 is LGHNA and CDR2 YSLEER. The CDR3 totals 13 residues. Trimming left V 1 base short and J 5 bases short, with 6 bases between. The CDR3 DNA follows: TGCGCCAGCAGCCAAGTCTTGGATCAGCCCCAGCATTTT. It translates to CASSQVLDQPQHF.

This sequence joins TRBV19 and TRBJ2-5; the D is unclear. Germline CDR1 is LNHDA and CDR2 is SQIVND (reference sequence). The germline V and J ends were trimmed by 8 bases and 2 bases, with 9 bases remaining between them. This CDR3 contains 12 residues. The chain's CDR3 is CASSPLQETQYF. The CDR3 bases are TGTGCCAGTTCTCCCCTACAAGAGACCCAGTACTTC.

V is TRBV6-4 and J is TRBJ1-6; D gene uncertain. CDR1 is MRHNA and CDR2 is SNTAGT in the germline V gene. The CDR3 has 13 amino acids. V gave up 2 bases and J gave up 13 bases, with 12 bases separating them. The CDR3 here is CASSDKRSAPLHF. The DNA of the CDR3 is TGTGCCAGCAGTGACAAGAGGTCCGCGCCCCTCCACTTT.

The chain links TRBV27 to TRBJ2-1, with TRBD1 matching 9 bases. The ends lost 6 bases at V and 4 bases at J; junction bases unmatched: 10. The germline V gene has CDR1 MNHEY and CDR2 SMNVEV (reference sequence). This CDR3 is built from 16 residues. This CDR3 reads CASRPPDRGWYNEQFF. CDR3 DNA sequence: TGTGCCAGCAGGCCACCGGACAGGGGTTGGTACAATGAGCAGTTCTTC.

This chain joins TRBV27 and TRBJ1-2; D not certain. Germline values: CDR1 MNHEY, CDR2 SMNVEV (reference sequence). V was trimmed by 2 bases and J by 7 bases, leaving 11 bases between them. This CDR3 comprises 13 residues. The CDR3 DNA reads as TGTGCCAGCAGTTTAACGGTGGGCGGTGGCTACACCTTC. The encoded protein is CASSLTVGGGYTF.

The genes are TRBV4-2 and TRBJ1-2, with TRBD1 identical over 7 bases. The J segment lost 6 bases and the V segment lost 4 bases, leaving 14 bases of the junction unmatched. Per the germline V gene, CDR1 is LGHNA and CDR2 is YNFKEQ. There are 16 residues in the CDR3. The CDR3 DNA reads TGTGCCAGCAGCCGGGCGGGTCAGGGGGGTTCTGATGGCTACACCTTC. This translates into CASSRAGQGGSDGYTF.

The CDR3 nucleotides are TGTGCCAGCAGTACGAGGGGAGCCGGGGCCAACGTCCTGACTTTC. The encoded protein is CASSTRGAGANVLTF. The rearrangement uses TRBV11-1 and TRBJ2-6; D is perhaps TRBD1 or TRBD2 (5 bases each). This CDR3 contains 15 residues. Trimming removed 6 bases at V and 4 bases at J, with 13 bases between. Germline-derived CDR1 and CDR2 are SGHAT and FQDESV (reference sequence). Supplemented by reference TRBV11-1 and TRBJ2-6, the full variable domain reads EAEVAQSPRYKITEKSQAVAFWCDPISGHATLYWYRQILGQGPELLVQFQDESVVDDSQLPKDRFSAERLKGVDSTLKIQPAELGDSAMYLCASSTRGAGANVLTFGAGSRLTVL.

The chain uses TRBV4-3 and TRBJ2-1; a possible D gene is TRBD2 (6 bases). Trimming removed 0 bases from V and 1 base from J, with 13 bases in between. CDR1 is LGHNA, CDR2 YSLEER, per germline. This CDR3 is built from 17 residues. The CDR3 sequence is CASSQDRTGGSYNEQFF. CDR3 DNA: TGCGCCAGCAGCCAAGATCGGACCGGGGGTTCCTACAATGAGCAGTTCTTC.

The rearrangement links TRBV6-1 to TRBJ2-7; 8 positions agree with TRBD1. V gave up 2 bases and J gave up 2 bases; unmatched junction bases: 8. The CDR3 loop spans 16 amino acids. Germline CDR1 reads MNHNS; CDR2 reads SASEGT. The CDR3 region is CASSELGQGAAYEQYV. In DNA form, the CDR3 reads TGTGCCAGCAGTGAACTCGGCCAGGGGGCCGCCTACGAGCAGTACGTC.

The V gene is TRBV6-6, the J gene TRBJ2-3, with D tentatively TRBD1 (6 bases). Germline V gene lookup returns CDR1 MNHNY and CDR2 SVGAGI (reference sequence). This CDR3 region has 14 residues. V dropped 6 bases and J dropped 5 bases, with 15 bases sitting between them. CDR3 in DNA: TGTGCCAGCAGCCGGGACACCTCGGAAGATACGCAGTATTTT. Translation gives CASSRDTSEDTQYF.

The V gene is TRBV10-3, the J gene TRBJ1-3; D remains ambiguous. Trimming removed 6 bases from V and 5 bases from J, with 17 bases in between. CDR1 is ENHRY, CDR2 SYGVKD, per germline. There are 15 residues in the CDR3. The DNA for the CDR3 is TGTGCCATCAGCGCCGGCGAGGAATGGAGAAACACCATATATTTT. Its translation: CAISAGEEWRNTIYF.

The J gene is TRBJ1-1, the V gene TRBV30, with unresolved D. This CDR3 comprises 11 residues. Germline CDR1 and CDR2: GTSNPN and SVGIG (reference sequence). V was pared by 2 bases and J by 4 bases, with 5 bases between. CDR3 in amino acids: CAWSKTTEAFF. The CDR3 DNA reads TGTGCCTGGAGTAAGACCACTGAAGCTTTCTTT. Full variable domain (remainder filled in from reference TRBV30 and TRBJ1-1): SQTIHQWPATLVQPVGSPLSLECTVEGTSNPNLYWYRQAAGRGLQLLFYSVGIGQISSEVPQNLSASRPQDRQFILSSKKLLLSDSGFYLCAWSKTTEAFFGQGTRLTVV.

V usage is TRBV5-1 and J usage is TRBJ2-2; a possible D gene is TRBD2 (6 bases). Per the germline V gene, CDR1 is SGHRS and CDR2 is YFSETQ. Trimming cost V 4 bases and J 6 bases, with 10 bases left between them. CDR3 size: 13 residues. In DNA, the CDR3 is TGCGCCAGCAGCCTGGAGGGTCCCGGGGAGCTGTTTTTT. Protein product: CASSLEGPGELFF.

This CDR3 is CASSPISGTLVEQYF. CDR3 nucleotides: TGTGCCAGCAGCCCAATTTCCGGGACGCTAGTCGAGCAGTACTTC. The chain carries TRBV7-9 and TRBJ2-7, with D possibly called TRBD1 or TRBD2 (5 bases each). Trimming removed 5 bases at V and 6 bases at J, with 20 bases between. The CDR3 covers 15 residues. Per the germline V gene, CDR1 is SEHNR and CDR2 is FQNEAQ (reference sequence).

The J gene is TRBJ1-1, the V gene TRBV6-5; possible D gene TRBD1, 5 bases. Germline CDR1 MNHEY, CDR2 SVGAGI. The CDR3 runs to 13 residues. The V end was cut by 2 bases, the J end by 4 bases, with 8 bases between. The CDR3 here is CASSYRGATEAFF. The CDR3 bases are TGTGCCAGCAGTTACCGAGGGGCCACTGAAGCTTTCTTT.

This clone is a singleton in its sample. The chain carries TRBV4-3 and TRBJ2-4; unclear D gene. The ends were cut back, 0 bases at V and 0 bases at J, with 3 bases in the middle. CDR3 size: 14 residues. Looked up from germline, CDR1 is LGHNA and CDR2 is YSLEER. The CDR3 is CASSQEIAKNIQYF. The CDR3 coding sequence is TGCGCCAGCAGCCAAGAGATAGCCAAAAACATTCAGTACTTC.

This chain's CDR3 is CASSLDGISLSSPLHF. The CDR3, as DNA: TGCGCCAGCAGCTTGGACGGGATTTCCCTGAGTTCACCCCTCCACTTT. This chain joins TRBV5-1 and TRBJ1-6; no clear D. The CDR3 is 16 amino acids. Trimming took 0 bases from V and 9 from J, leaving 16 bases between them. Germline CDR1 is SGHRS and CDR2 is YFSETQ.

This clone ranks as medium-sized. The gene calls are TRBV25-1 and TRBJ1-6; a possible D gene is TRBD1 (6 bases). V lost 2 bases and J lost 8, with 7 bases in between. This CDR3 is built from 13 residues. The germline CDR1 and CDR2 sequences are MGHDK and SYGVNS. DNA of the CDR3: TGTGCCAGCAGTGAACCAGGGGATTCACCCCTCCACTTT. Its translation is CASSEPGDSPLHF.

As DNA, the CDR3 is TGTGCCAGCAGTCGCAATGGGGAGAACGGTTCACCCCTCCACTTT. This codes for CASSRNGENGSPLHF. The gene calls are TRBV4-2 and TRBJ1-6; D not resolved. The CDR3 covers 15 residues. Germline V gene data show CDR1 as LGHNA and CDR2 as YNFKEQ. Between the trimmed V and J ends, which lost 6 bases and 9 bases, there was a span of 18 bases.

This sequence joins TRBV28 and TRBJ1-5; TRBD1 aligns across 7 bases. CDR1 is MDHEN, CDR2 SYDVKM, per germline. Losses at the gene ends were 5 bases for V and 3 bases for J; bases not matched to a gene: 7. The CDR3 is made up of 15 amino acids. The CDR3 nucleotides read TGTGCCAGCAGTCCCTTGGGACAGACCAATCAGCCCCAGCATTTT. Amino acids: CASSPLGQTNQPQHF.

This clone was recorded once. The chain recombines TRBV28 with TRBJ1-3, with D perhaps TRBD1 (6 bases). Deletions cut 4 bases from V and 0 bases from J, with 22 bases between. CDR1 and CDR2 from the germline V gene are MDHEN and SYDVKM. The CDR3 runs to 19 residues. The CDR3 spells CASSYPYGRTDYSGNTIYF. CDR3 sequence (DNA): TGTGCCAGCAGTTATCCTTACGGCCGGACAGACTACTCTGGAAACACCATATATTTT.

This sequence joins TRBV5-1 and TRBJ2-2; no firm D call. The CDR3 sequence is 13 residues long. V shed 0 bases and J shed 5 bases, with 5 bases lying between them. The germline CDR1 and CDR2 sequences are SGHRS and YFSETQ. This CDR3 reads CASSLVSTGELFF. The CDR3 DNA sequence: TGCGCCAGCAGCTTGGTATCTACCGGGGAGCTGTTTTTT.

V and J are TRBV5-1 and TRBJ2-1; tentatively, D is TRBD1 (5 bases). This CDR3 is built from 16 residues. Trimming cost V 5 bases and J 1 base, with 16 bases left between them. Germline lookup yields CDR1 SGHRS and CDR2 YFSETQ. The CDR3 here is CASSLRALRSYNEQFF. CDR3 bases: TGCGCCAGCAGTCTCAGGGCTCTTAGGTCCTACAATGAGCAGTTCTTC.